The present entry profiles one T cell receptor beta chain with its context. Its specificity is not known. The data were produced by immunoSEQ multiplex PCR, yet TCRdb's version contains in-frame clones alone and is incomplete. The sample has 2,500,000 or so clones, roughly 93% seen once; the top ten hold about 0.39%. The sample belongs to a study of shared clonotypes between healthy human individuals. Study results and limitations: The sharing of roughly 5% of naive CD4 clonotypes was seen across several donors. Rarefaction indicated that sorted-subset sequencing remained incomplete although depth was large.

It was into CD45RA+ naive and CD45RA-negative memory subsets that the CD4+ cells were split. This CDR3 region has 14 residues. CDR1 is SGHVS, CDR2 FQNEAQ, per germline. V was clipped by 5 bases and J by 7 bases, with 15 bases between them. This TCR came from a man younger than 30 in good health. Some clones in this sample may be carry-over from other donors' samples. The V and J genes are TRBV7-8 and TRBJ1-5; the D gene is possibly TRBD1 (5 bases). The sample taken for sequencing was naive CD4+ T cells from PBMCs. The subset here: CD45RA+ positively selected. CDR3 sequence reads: CASSRAQGGQPQHF. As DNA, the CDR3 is TGTGCCAGCAGCCGGGCCCAGGGCGGCCAGCCCCAGCATTTT.